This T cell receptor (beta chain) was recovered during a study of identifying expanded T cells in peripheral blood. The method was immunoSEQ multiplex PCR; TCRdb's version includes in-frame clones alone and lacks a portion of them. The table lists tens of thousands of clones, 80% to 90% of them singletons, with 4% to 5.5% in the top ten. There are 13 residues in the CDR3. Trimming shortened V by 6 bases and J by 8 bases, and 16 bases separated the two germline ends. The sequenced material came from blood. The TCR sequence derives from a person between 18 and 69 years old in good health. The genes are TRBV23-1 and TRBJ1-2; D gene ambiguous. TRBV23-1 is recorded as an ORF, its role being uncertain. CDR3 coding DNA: TGCGCCAGCAGCCTCGGGCTGGGGTGCGGCTACACCTTC. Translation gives CASSLGLGCGYTF.